This T cell receptor beta chain was observed in a study of blood T cells in healthy people across ages. Overall study results and limits: A roughly linear age-dependent decrease characterized TCR beta diversity per million T cells. Donors of long life had a larger count of naive CD4+ cells and greater diversity than aged donors.

Isolation recovered at least 6 million PBMCs from every sample. CDR1 DFQATT and CDR2 SNEGSKA come from the germline V gene (reference sequence). Trimming removed 5 bases at V and 1 base at J, with 12 bases between. The CDR3 is 13 residues long. Notes on this clonotype: Its specificity is not known.

The authors ran a second PCR of roughly 6 to 11 cycles using a sample-barcoded 5' primer and a J-beta primer mix. Tags on each cDNA molecule came from a template-switch adaptor with 12 random nucleotides. TCRdb called the 5' RACE reads again in MiXCR, with one record for every CDR3 protein. The table lists about 1.5 million distinct CDR3 sequences, around 40% of them singletons. This chain uses TRBV20-1 with TRBJ2-7; TRBD1 or TRBD2 may be the D gene (5 bases each). This sequence originates from a woman aged 18-30 years in good health. Sequencing was performed on blood. The DNA for the CDR3 is TGCAGTGCTGGCCGGGACGGATCCTACGAGCAGTACTTC. The encoded protein is CSAGRDGSYEQYF.